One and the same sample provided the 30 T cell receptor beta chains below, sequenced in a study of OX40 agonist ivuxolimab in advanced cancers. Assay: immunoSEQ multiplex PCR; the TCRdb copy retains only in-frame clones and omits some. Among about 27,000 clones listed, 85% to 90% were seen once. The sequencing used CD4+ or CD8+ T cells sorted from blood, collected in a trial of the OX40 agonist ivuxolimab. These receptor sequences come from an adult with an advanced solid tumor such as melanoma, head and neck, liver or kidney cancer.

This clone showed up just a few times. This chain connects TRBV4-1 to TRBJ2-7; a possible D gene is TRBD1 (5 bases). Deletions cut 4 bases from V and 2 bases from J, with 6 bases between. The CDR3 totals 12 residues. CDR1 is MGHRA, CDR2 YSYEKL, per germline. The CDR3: CASSPGTYEQYF. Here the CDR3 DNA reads TGCGCCAGCAGCCCAGGGACCTACGAGCAGTACTTC.

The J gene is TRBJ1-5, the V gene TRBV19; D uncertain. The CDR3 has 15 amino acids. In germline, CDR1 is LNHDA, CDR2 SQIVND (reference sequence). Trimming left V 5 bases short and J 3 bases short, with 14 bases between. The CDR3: CASSPGSFLNQPQHF. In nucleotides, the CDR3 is TGTGCCAGTAGTCCGGGGTCCTTCCTCAATCAGCCCCAGCATTTT.

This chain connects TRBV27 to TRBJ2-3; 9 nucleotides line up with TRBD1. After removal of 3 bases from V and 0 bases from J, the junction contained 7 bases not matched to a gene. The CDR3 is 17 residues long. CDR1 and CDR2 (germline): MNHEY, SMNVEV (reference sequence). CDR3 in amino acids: CASSFPTGGGSTDTQYF. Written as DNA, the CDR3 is TGTGCCAGCAGTTTCCCCACAGGGGGCGGTAGCACAGATACGCAGTATTTT.

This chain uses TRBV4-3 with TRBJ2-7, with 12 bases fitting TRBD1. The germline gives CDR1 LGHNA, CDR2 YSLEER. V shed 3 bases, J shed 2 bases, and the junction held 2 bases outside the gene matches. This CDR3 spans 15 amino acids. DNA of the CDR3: TGCGCCAGCAGCCAGGGACAGGGGGCAACCTACGAGCAGTACTTC. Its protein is CASSQGQGATYEQYF.

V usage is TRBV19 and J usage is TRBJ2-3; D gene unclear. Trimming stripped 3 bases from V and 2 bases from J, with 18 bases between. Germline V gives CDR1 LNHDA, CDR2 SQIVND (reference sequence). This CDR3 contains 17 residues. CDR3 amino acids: CASSITPLGTLTDTQYF. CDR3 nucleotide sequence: TGTGCCAGTAGTATCACCCCTCTAGGCACCCTCACAGATACGCAGTATTTT.

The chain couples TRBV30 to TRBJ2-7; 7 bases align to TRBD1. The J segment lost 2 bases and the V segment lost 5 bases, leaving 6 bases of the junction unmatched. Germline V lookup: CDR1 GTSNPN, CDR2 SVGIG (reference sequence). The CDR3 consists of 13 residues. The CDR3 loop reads CAWGVQGAYEQYF. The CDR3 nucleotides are TGTGCCTGGGGAGTTCAGGGGGCCTACGAGCAGTACTTC.

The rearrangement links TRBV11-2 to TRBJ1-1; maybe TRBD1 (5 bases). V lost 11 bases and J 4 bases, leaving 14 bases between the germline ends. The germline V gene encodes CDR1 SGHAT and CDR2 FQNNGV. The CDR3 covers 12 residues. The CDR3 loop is CAEGRVSTEAFF. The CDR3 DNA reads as TGTGCCGAGGGCAGGGTATCCACTGAAGCTTTCTTT.

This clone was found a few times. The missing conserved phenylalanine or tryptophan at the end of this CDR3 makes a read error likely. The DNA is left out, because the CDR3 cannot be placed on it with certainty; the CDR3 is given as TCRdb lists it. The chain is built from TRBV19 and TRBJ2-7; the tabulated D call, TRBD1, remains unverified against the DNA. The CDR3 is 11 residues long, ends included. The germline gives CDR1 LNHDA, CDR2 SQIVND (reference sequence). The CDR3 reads CASLLKPTGRI.

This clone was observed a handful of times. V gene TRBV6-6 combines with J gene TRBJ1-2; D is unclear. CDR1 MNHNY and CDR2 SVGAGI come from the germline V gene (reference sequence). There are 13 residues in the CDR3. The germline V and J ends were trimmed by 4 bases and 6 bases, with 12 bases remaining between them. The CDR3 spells CASSLRGADGYTF. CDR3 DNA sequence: TGTGCCAGCAGTTTACGCGGAGCTGATGGCTACACCTTC.

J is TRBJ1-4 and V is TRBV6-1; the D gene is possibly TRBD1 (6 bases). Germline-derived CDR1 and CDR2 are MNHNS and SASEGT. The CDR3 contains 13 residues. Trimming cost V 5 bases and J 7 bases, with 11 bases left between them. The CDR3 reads CASSRDISEKLFF. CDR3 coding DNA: TGTGCCAGCAGTCGGGACATCTCTGAAAAACTGTTTTTT.

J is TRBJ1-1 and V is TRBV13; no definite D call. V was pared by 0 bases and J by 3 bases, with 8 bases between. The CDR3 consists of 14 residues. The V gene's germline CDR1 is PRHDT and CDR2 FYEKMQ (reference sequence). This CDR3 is CASSLGWEYTEAFF. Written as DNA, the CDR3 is TGTGCCAGCAGCTTAGGTTGGGAGTACACTGAAGCTTTCTTT.

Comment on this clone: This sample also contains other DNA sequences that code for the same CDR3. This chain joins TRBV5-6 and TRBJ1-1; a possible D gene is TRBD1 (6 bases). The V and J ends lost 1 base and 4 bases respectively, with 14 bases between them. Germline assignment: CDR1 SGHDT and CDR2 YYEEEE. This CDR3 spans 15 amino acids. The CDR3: CASSLMGALSTEAFF. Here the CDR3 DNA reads TGTGCCAGCAGCTTGATGGGGGCTTTGAGCACTGAAGCTTTCTTT.

The CDR3 loop reads CASMASGGPFYEQYF. CDR3 bases: TGTGCCAGCATGGCTAGCGGGGGTCCATTCTACGAGCAGTACTTC. The V call is TRBV13, the J call TRBJ2-7; 10 bases are shared with TRBD2. Germline V gives CDR1 PRHDT, CDR2 FYEKMQ (reference sequence). With 7 bases clipped from V and 3 bases from J, the junction kept 9 bases outside the gene matches. The CDR3 extends over 15 amino acids.

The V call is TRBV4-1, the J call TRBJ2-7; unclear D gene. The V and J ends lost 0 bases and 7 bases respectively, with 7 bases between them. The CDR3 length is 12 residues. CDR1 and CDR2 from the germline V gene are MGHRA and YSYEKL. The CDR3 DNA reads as TGCGCCAGCAGCCAAGAGAGCAAAGAGCAGTACTTC. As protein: CASSQESKEQYF.

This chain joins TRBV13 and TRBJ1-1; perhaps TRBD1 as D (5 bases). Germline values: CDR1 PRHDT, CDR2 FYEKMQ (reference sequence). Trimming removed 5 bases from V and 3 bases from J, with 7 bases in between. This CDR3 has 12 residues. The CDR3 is CASSGGDTEAFF. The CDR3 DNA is TGTGCCAGCAGCGGGGGGGACACTGAAGCTTTCTTT.

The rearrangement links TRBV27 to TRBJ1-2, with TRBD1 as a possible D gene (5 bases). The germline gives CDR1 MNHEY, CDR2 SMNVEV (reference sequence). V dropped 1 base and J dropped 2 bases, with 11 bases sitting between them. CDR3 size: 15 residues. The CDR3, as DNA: TGTGCCAGCAGTTTATGGGGGGGAGACAACTATGGCTACACCTTC. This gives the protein CASSLWGGDNYGYTF.

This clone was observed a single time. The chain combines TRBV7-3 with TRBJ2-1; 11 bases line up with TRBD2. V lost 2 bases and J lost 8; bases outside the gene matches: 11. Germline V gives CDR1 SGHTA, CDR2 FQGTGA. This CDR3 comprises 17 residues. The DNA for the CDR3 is TGTGCCAGCAGCTTAGGTACTAGCGGGGGACCGTTGCATGAGCAGTTCTTC. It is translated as CASSLGTSGGPLHEQFF.

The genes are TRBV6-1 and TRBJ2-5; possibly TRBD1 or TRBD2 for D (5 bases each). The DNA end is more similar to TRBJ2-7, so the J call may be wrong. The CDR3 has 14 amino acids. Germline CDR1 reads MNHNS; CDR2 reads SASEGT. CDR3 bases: TGTGCCAGCAGTGAATTGGGTGGGGGCTACGAGCAGTACTTC. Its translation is CASSELGGGYEQYF.

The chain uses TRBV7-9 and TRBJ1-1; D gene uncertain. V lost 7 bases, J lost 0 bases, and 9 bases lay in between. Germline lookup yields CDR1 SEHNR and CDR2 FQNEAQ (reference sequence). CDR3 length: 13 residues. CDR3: CASTTGMNTEAFF. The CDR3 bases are TGTGCCAGCACCACGGGAATGAACACTGAAGCTTTCTTT.

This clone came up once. The CDR3 DNA reads as TGTGCCAGCAGCCAAGATTTAGGACAGGGATACGAAAAACTGTTTTTT. Residues: CASSQDLGQGYEKLFF. V gene TRBV4-2 combines with J gene TRBJ1-4; 8 bases align to TRBD1. The ends lost 0 bases at V and 8 bases at J; junction bases unmatched: 8. There are 16 residues in the CDR3. CDR1 and CDR2 from the germline V gene are LGHNA and YNFKEQ.

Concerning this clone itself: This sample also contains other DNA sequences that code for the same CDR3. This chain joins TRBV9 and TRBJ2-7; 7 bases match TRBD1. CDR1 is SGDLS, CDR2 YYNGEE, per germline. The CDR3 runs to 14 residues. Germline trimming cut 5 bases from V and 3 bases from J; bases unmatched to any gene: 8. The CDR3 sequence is CASSGRDSYYEQYF. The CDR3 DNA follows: TGTGCCAGCAGTGGTAGGGACAGCTACTACGAGCAGTACTTC.

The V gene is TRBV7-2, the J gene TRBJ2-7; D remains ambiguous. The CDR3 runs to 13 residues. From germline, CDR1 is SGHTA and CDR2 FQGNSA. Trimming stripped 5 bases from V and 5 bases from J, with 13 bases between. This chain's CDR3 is CASSQVGVNEQYF. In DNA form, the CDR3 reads TGTGCCAGCAGCCAAGTCGGCGTCAACGAGCAGTACTTC.

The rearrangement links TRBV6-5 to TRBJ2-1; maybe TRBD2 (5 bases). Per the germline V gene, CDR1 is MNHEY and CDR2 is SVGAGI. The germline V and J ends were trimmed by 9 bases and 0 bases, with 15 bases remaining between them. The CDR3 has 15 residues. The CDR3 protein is CASRESARSYNEQFF. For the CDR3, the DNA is TGTGCCAGTAGGGAGTCTGCCCGCTCCTACAATGAGCAGTTCTTC.

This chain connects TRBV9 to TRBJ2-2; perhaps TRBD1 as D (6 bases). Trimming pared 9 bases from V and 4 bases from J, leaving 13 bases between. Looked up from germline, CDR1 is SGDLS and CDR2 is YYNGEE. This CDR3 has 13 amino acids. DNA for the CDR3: TGTGCCACCAGACAGGCGGGCACCGGGGAGCTGTTTTTT. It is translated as CATRQAGTGELFF.

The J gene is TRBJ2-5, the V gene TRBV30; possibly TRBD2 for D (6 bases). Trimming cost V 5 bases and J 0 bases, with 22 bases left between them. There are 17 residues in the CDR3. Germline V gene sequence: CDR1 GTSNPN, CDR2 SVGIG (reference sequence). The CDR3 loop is CAWAPVSGGAYQETQYF. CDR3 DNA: TGTGCCTGGGCCCCGGTGAGTGGCGGGGCGTACCAAGAGACCCAGTACTTC.

The CDR3 coding sequence is TGCGCCAGCAGCCAGGATACACGAGGGACCGGGACAGATTTCTACGAGCAGTACTTC. Its translation: CASSQDTRGTGTDFYEQYF. This sequence joins TRBV4-3 and TRBJ2-7, with 7 bases fitting TRBD1. Germline lookup yields CDR1 LGHNA and CDR2 YSLEER. Trimming removed 3 bases from V and 3 bases from J; junction bases left unmatched: 20. This CDR3 contains 19 residues.

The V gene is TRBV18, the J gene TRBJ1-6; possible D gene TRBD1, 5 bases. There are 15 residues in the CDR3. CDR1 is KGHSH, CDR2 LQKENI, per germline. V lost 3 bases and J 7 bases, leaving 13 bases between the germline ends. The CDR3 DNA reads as TGTGCCAGCTCACCGGACATTGGGGTGAATTCACCCCTCCACTTT. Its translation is CASSPDIGVNSPLHF.

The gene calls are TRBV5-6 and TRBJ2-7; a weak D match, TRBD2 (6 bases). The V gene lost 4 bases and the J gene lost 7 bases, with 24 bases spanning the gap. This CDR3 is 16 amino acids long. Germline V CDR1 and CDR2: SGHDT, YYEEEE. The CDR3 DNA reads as TGTGCCAGCAGCGCGCCCCGGGACTCAATGTTTCGAGAGCAGTACTTC. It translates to CASSAPRDSMFREQYF.

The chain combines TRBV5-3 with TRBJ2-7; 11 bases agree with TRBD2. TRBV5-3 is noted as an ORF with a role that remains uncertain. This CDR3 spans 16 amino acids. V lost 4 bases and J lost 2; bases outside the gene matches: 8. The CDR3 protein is CARSKAGTSGTYEQYF. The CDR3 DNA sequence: TGTGCCAGAAGCAAAGCCGGGACTAGCGGTACCTACGAGCAGTACTTC.

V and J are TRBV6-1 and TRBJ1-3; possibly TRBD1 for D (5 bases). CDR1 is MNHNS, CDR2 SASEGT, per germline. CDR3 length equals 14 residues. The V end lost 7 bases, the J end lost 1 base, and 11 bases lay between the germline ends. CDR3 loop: CASIRDFSGNTIYF. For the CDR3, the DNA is TGTGCCAGCATAAGGGACTTTTCTGGAAACACCATATATTTT.